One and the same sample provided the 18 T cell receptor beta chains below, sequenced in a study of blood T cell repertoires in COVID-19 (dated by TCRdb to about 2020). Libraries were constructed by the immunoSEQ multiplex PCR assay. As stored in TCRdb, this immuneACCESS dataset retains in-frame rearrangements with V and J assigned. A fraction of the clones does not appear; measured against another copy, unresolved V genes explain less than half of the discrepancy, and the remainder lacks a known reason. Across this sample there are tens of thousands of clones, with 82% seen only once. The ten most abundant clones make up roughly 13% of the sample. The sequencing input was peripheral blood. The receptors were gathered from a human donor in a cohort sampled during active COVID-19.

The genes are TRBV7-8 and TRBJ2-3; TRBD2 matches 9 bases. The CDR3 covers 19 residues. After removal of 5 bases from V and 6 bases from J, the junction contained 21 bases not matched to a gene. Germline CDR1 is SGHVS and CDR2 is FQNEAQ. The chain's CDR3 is CASSLRRLRPGLATDTQYF. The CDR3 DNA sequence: TGTGCCAGCAGCCTTCGGCGCCTTCGTCCGGGACTAGCTACGGATACGCAGTATTTT. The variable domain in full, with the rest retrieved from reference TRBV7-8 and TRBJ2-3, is GAGVSQSPRYKVAKRGQDVALRCDPISGHVSLFWYQQALGQGPEFLTYFQNEAQLDKSGLPSDRFFAERPEGSVSTLKIQRTQQEDSAVYLCASSLRRLRPGLATDTQYFGPGTRLTVL.

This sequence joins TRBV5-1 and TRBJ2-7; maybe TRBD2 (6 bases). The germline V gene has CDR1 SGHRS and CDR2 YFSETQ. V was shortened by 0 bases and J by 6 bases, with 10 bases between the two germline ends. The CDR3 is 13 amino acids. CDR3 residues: CASSLVVGGEQYF. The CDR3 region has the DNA TGCGCCAGCAGCTTGGTGGTCGGGGGCGAGCAGTACTTC. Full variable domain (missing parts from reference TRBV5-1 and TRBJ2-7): KAGVTQTPRYLIKTRGQQVTLSCSPISGHRSVSWYQQTPGQGLQFLFEYFSETQRNKGNFPGRFSGRQFSNSRSEMNVSTLELGDSALYLCASSLVVGGEQYFGPGTRLTVT.

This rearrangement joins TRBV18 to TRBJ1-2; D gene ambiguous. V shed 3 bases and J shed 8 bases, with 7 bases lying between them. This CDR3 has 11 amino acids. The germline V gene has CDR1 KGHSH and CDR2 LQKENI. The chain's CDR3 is CASSPNRGYTF. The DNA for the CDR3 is TGTGCCAGCTCACCGAATCGGGGCTACACCTTC.

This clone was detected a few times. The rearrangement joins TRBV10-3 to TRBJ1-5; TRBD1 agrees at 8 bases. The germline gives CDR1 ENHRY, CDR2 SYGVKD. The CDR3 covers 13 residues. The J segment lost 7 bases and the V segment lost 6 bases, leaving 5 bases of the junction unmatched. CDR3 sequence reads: CAIRDRVDQPQHF. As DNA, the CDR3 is TGTGCCATCAGGGACAGGGTTGACCAGCCCCAGCATTTT.

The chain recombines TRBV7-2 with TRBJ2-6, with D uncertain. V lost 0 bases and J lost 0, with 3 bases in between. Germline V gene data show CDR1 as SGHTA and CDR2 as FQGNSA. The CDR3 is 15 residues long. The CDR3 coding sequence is TGTGCCAGCAGCTTAGCTCGCTCTGGGGCCAACGTCCTGACTTTC. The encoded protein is CASSLARSGANVLTF. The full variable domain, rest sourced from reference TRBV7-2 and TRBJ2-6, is GAGVSQSPSNKVTEKGKDVELRCDPISGHTALYWYRQSLGQGLEFLIYFQGNSAPDKSGLPSDRFSAERTGGSVSTLTIQRTQQEDSAVYLCASSLARSGANVLTFGAGSRLTVL.

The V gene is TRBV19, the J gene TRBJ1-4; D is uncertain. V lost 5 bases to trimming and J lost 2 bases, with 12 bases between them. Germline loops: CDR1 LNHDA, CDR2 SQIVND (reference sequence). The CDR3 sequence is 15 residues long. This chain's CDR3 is CASSGVGMTNEKLFF. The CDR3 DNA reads TGTGCCAGTAGTGGAGTCGGAATGACTAATGAAAAACTGTTTTTT. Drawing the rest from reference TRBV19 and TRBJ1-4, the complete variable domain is DGGITQSPKYLFRKEGQNVTLSCEQNLNHDAMYWYRQDPGQGLRLIYYSQIVNDFQKGDIAEGYSVSREKKESFPLTVTSAQKNPTAFYLCASSGVGMTNEKLFFGSGTQLSVL.

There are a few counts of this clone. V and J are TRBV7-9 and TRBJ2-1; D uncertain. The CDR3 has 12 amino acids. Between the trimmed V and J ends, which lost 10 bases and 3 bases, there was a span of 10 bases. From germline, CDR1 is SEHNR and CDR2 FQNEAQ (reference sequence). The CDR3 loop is CATLPVYNEQFF. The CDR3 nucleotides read TGTGCCACCTTACCGGTCTACAATGAGCAGTTCTTC. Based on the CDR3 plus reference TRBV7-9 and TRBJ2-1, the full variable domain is DTGVSQNPRHKITKRGQNVTFRCDPISEHNRLYWYRQTLGQGPEFLTYFQNEAQLEKSRLLSDRFSAERPKGSFSTLEIQRTEQGDSAMYLCATLPVYNEQFFGPGTRLTVL.

Here the CDR3 reads CASSLQGGYGYTF. Here the CDR3 DNA reads TGTGCCAGCAGTTTACAGGGCGGGTATGGCTACACCTTC. This chain uses TRBV6-5 with TRBJ1-2; possibly TRBD1 for D (6 bases). Germline V gene data show CDR1 as MNHEY and CDR2 as SVGAGI. The CDR3 is made up of 13 amino acids. Trimming shortened V by 4 bases and J by 5 bases, and 11 bases separated the two germline ends.

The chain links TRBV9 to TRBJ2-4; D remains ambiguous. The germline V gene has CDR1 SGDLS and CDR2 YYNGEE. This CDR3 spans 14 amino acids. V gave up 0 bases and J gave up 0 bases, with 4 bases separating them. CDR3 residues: CASSVGLAKNIQYF. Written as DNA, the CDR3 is TGTGCCAGCAGCGTAGGTCTAGCCAAAAACATTCAGTACTTC.

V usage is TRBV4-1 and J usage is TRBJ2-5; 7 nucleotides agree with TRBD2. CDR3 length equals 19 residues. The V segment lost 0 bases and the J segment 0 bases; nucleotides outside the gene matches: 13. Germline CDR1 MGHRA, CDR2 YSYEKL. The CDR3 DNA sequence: TGCGCCAGCAGCCAAGATCTAAGCCTAGCGGCGGGAGACCAAGAGACCCAGTACTTC. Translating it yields CASSQDLSLAAGDQETQYF.

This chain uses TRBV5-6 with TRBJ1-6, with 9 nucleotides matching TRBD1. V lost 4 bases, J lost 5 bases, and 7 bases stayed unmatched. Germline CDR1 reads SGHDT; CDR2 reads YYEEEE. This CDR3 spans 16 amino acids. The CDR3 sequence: CASSPEWDRDNSPLHF. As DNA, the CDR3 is TGTGCCAGCAGCCCGGAGTGGGACAGGGATAATTCACCCCTCCACTTT.

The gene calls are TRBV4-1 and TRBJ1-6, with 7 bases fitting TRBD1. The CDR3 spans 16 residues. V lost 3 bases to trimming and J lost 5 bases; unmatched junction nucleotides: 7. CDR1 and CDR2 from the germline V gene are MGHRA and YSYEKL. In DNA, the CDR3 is TGCGCCAGCAGCCATCCCGACAGGGTCCATAATTCACCCCTCCACTTT. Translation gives CASSHPDRVHNSPLHF.

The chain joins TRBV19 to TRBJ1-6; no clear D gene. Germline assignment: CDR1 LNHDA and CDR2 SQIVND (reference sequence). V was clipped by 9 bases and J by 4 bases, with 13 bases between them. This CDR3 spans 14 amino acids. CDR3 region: CASVGGRYNSPLHF. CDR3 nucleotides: TGTGCCAGCGTGGGTGGGCGATATAATTCACCCCTCCACTTT.

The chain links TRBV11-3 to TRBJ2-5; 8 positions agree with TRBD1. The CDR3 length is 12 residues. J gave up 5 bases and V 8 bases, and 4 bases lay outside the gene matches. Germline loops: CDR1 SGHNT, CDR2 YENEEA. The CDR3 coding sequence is TGTGCCAGCTCTCGGACAGGGGAGACCCAGTACTTC. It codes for CASSRTGETQYF.

CDR3 DNA: TGTGCCAGCAGTCTAAGGGCAGGGTTCGGCTACACCTTC. Protein: CASSLRAGFGYTF. The V and J genes are TRBV12-3 or TRBV12-4 and TRBJ1-2, with D possibly matching TRBD1 (5 bases). V lost 5 bases, J lost 8 bases, and 15 bases lay in between. This CDR3 comprises 13 residues.

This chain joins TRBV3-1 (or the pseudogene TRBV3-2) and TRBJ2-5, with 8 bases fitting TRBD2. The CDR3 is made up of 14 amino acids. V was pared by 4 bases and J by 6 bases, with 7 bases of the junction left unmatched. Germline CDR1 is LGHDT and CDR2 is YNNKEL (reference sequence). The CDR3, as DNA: TGTGCCAGCAGCCTCGGGGGGGGGTTGAAGACCCAGTACTTC. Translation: CASSLGGGLKTQYF.

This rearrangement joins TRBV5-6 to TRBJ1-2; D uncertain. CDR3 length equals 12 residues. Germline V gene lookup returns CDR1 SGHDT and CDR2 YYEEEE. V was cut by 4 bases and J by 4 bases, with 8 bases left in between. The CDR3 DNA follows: TGTGCCAGCAGCACTCTTACCTATGGCTACACCTTC. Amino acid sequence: CASSTLTYGYTF.

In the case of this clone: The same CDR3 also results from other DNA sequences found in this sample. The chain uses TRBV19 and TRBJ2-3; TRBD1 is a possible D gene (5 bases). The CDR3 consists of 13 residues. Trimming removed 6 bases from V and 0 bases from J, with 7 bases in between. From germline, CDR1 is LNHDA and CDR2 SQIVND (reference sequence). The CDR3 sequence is CASRQGSTDTQYF. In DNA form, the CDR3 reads TGTGCCAGTAGGCAGGGTAGCACAGATACGCAGTATTTT.